This entry features one TCR beta chain sequence. The PCR made use of 60 Vbeta and 13 Jbeta primers. The repertoire was sequenced with immunoSEQ multiplex PCR; TCRdb's copy has only in-frame clones and lacks some. The sample has 130,000 or so clones; the top ten hold 1.5% to 1.8%. These data are taken from a study of cytomegalovirus exposure and HLA in healthy donors. CDR1 is LNHDA and CDR2 is SQIVND in the germline V gene (reference sequence). Trimming pared 4 bases from V and 4 bases from J, leaving 13 bases between. The CDR3 extends over 14 amino acids. This chain connects TRBV19 to TRBJ1-1; no firm D call. The source of this sequence is a woman between 40 and 55 years old in good health and CMV-seronegative. Sequenced sample: PBMCs. This chain's CDR3 is CASSKAGSSTEAFF. In DNA form, the CDR3 reads TGTGCCAGTAGTAAGGCGGGAAGCAGCACTGAAGCTTTCTTT.